There are many counts of the clone carrying this TCR beta chain. Its antigen is as yet unknown. This specimen belongs to a study of early T cells in non-severe SARS-CoV-2 infection. Findings and limits, study-wide: VDJdb matches were skewed toward anti-spike CD8 T cell responses.

J was trimmed by 3 bases and V by 4 bases; bases with no gene match: 2. The CDR3 runs 13 residues. The germline V gene has CDR1 LGHDT and CDR2 YNNKEL (reference sequence). cDNA molecules, individually, were tagged with unique molecular identifiers. TCRdb fed the 5' RACE reads into MiXCR, producing one record per CDR3 protein. The data contain about 80,000 distinct CDR3 sequences, roughly 12% of them seen just once; the ten biggest clones take up roughly 3.1%. The chain has TRBV3-1 and TRBJ2-7; TRBD1 aligns across 8 bases. This TCR derives from an adult who was a healthcare worker with PCR-confirmed SARS-CoV-2 infection or an uninfected control (not recorded which). The sequenced sample was whole blood. CDR3 residues: CASSLTGGYEQYF. CDR3 DNA: TGTGCCAGCAGCCTCACAGGGGGCTACGAGCAGTACTTC.